This entry concerns a single T cell receptor beta chain. There are a few counts of this clone. The antigen it recognizes is unknown. No much larger clonotype is one base removed from it; base qualities were not supplied. TCRbeta CDR3 regions were amplified from genomic DNA using the immunoSEQ Assay, a bias-controlled multiplex PCR. For the original study's pipeline: Within the assay, amplification of reference gene primers was used to estimate how many nucleated cells each sample contained. To quantify the absolute abundance of each unique TCRbeta CDR3 rearrangement, sequence reads were collapsed and filtered. Productive Simpson clonality was computed per sample as the square root of Simpson's diversity index over productive rearrangements. The table comes from immuneACCESS by way of TCRdb, which keeps in-frame sequences with V and J called. Part of the clones is missing from these tables; in studies checked, under half for an unresolved V gene and the rest for unknown reasons. The DNA gave D and trimming, while V, J and clone size come from that table. The sample table records about 45,000 clones; 69% of these occur just once. Clones ranked in the top ten supply roughly 5.8% of the sample.

The collaborating institutions used their own protocols to collect whole blood in K2EDTA tubes. For TCRbeta analysis, collaborators shipped samples as frozen whole blood, isolated PBMCs, or DNA extracted from either of those sample types. This sample is part of a study of blood T cell repertoires in COVID-19 (dated by TCRdb to 2020 to 2022). Broadly, across the study: Samples from collaborators originated in the United States, Italy and Spain and spanned both the acute and convalescent phases of COVID-19. The samples were drawn from the first 160 participants of the ongoing ImmuneRACE study and from 950 to 1,500 subjects provided by 6 global collaborators. Where HLA class I and class II types were available, the types were taken from metadata supplied by the sample provider, not from assay-based typing. The prospective study material was composed of cDNA or gDNA derived from T cells, B-cell-depleted T cells, or PBMCs. The sample metadata nearly always contained a de-identified subject ID, COVID-19 status, age in years and sex. Deeply sampled blood TCRbeta repertoires from subjects exposed to, actively infected with, or recovered from COVID-19 were included in the dataset. The repertoires were released in a freely available public database intended as a resource for research on the immune response to SARS-CoV-2.

Its CDR3 holds 13 amino acids, cysteine through phenylalanine. Only CDR3 DNA remains: 39 bases, in frame from the first base. The germline V gene sets CDR1 to SGHRS and CDR2 to YFSETQ. After removal of 4 bases from V and 12 bases from J, the junction retains 7 bases not matched to a gene. On the study overall, not on this receptor specifically: Clinical and demographic metadata were provided uncurated, with the amount varying by source and participant.

The receptor chain draws on TRBV5-1 and TRBJ1-4, with 9 central nucleotides matching TRBD1. The TCR comes from a man aged 80 or over with acute or convalescent COVID-19. Material: peripheral blood. Here the CDR3 is given as CASSPEGDRELFF. The bases are TGCGCCAGCAGCCCGGAGGGGGACAGGGAACTGTTTTTT. Reference TRBV5-1 and TRBJ1-4 proteins supply the regions before and after the CDR3; the full variable domain is: KAGVTQTPRYLIKTRGQQVTLSCSPISGHRSVSWYQQTPGQGLQFLFEYFSETQRNKGNFPGRFSGRQFSNSRSEMNVSTLELGDSALYLCASSPEGDRELFFGSGTQLSVL.